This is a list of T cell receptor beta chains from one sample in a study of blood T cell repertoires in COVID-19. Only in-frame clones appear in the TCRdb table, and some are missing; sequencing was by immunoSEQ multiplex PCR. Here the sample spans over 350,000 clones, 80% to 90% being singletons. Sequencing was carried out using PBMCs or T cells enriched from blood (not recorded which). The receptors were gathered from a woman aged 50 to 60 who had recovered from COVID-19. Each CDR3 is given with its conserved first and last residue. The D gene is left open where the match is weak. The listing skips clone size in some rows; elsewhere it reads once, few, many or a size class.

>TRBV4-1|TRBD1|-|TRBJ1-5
CASSRSGPDRAGNQPQHF
TGCGCCAGCAGCCGTTCCGGCCCCGACAGGGCTGGCAATCAGCCCCAGCATTTT
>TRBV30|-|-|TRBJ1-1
CAWSQGGSTEAFF
TGTGCCTGGAGTCAGGGCGGAAGCACTGAAGCTTTCTTT
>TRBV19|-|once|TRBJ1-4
CASSIRQGNEKLFF
TGTGCCAGTAGTATACGGCAGGGGAATGAAAAACTGTTTTTT
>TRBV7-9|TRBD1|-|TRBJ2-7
CASSPTGGYSYEQYF
TGTGCCAGCAGCCCGACAGGGGGCTACTCCTACGAGCAGTACTTC
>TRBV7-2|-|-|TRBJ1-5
CASSFDGSNQPQHF
TGTGCCAGCAGCTTTGACGGGTCTAATCAGCCCCAGCATTTT
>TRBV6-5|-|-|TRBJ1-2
CASSSSLSWASGYTF
TGTGCCAGCAGTTCATCCTTGTCTTGGGCCTCCGGCTACACCTTC
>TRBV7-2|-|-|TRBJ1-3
CASSLIAGTIYF
TGTGCCAGCAGCTTAATAGCGGGCACCATATATTTT
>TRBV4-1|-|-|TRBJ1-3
CASRSTGLGNTIYF
TGCGCCAGTAGGAGCACAGGGTTAGGAAACACCATATATTTT
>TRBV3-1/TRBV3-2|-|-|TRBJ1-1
CASSRRHLLNTEAFF
TGTGCCAGCAGCCGAAGACACCTATTGAACACTGAAGCTTTCTTT
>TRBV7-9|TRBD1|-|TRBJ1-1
CASSSPGQGWGGFTEAFF
TGTGCCAGCAGCTCCCCGGGACAGGGATGGGGTGGGTTCACTGAAGCTTTCTTT
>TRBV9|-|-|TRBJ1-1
CASSVGSGPGIIIF
TGTGCCAGCAGCGTAGGATCTGGGCCCGGTATAATAATCTTT
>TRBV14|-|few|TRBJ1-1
CASSFWDTLNTEAFF
TGTGCCAGCAGCTTTTGGGACACACTGAACACTGAAGCTTTCTTT
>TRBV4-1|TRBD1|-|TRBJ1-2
CASSHPGGSSYGYTF
TGCGCCAGCAGCCATCCAGGGGGCTCTAGCTATGGCTACACCTTC
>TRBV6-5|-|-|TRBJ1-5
CASSQDRNSNQPQHF
TGTGCCAGCAGTCAGGACAGAAATAGCAATCAGCCCCAGCATTTT
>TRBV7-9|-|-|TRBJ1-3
CASSSREQGRNTIYF
TGTGCCAGCAGCTCCCGTGAGCAGGGGAGAAACACCATATATTTT
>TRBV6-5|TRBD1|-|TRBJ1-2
CASSQLQGARYGYTF
TGTGCCAGCAGTCAACTACAGGGGGCTCGGTATGGCTACACCTTC
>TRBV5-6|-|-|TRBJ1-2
CASSLAQGGGYTF
TGTGCCAGCAGCTTGGCCCAGGGTGGAGGCTACACCTTC
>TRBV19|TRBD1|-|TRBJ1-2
CASSSTGGFGIYTF
TGTGCCAGTAGTTCGACAGGGGGCTTCGGGATCTACACCTTC
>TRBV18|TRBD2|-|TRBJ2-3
CASSRSGGRTDTQYF
TGTGCCAGCTCACGTAGCGGGGGGAGGACAGATACGCAGTATTTT
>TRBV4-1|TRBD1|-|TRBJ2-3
CASSQDGTGTDTQYF
TGCGCCAGCAGCCAAGACGGGACAGGGACAGATACGCAGTATTTT
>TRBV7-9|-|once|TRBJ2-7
CASLGESWYEQYF
TGTGCCAGCTTAGGAGAATCTTGGTACGAGCAGTACTTC
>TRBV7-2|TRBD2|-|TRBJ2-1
CASSVSGALWNEQFF
TGTGCCAGCAGCGTTAGCGGGGCTCTGTGGAATGAGCAGTTCTTC
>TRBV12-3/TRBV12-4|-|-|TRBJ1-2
CASLVSGAYGYTF
TGTGCCAGTTTAGTGTCAGGGGCATATGGCTACACCTTC
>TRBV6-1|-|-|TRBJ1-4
CASSELAGAQEKLFF
TGTGCCAGCAGTGAGCTCGCGGGGGCTCAAGAAAAACTGTTTTTT
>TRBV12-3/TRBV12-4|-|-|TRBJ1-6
CASSFERSPLHF
TGTGCCAGCAGTTTTGAGCGATCACCCCTCCACTTT
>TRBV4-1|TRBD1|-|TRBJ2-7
CASSQVRGTGDEQYF
TGCGCCAGCAGCCAAGTACGGGGGACAGGGGACGAGCAGTACTTC
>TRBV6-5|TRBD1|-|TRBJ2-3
CASSQGQGADTQYF
TGTGCCAGCAGTCAGGGACAGGGCGCAGATACGCAGTATTTT
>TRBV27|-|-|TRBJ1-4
CASRGRGAYNEKLFF
TGTGCCAGCAGGGGGCGGGGGGCGTATAATGAAAAACTGTTTTTT
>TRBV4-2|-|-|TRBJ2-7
CASSQEVGAEQYF
TGTGCCAGCAGCCAAGAAGTAGGGGCCGAGCAGTACTTC
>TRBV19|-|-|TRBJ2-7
CASSEIDSTYEQYF
TGTGCCAGTAGTGAGATAGACAGCACCTACGAGCAGTACTTC
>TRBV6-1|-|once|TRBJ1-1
CASREGVGAGAFF
TGTGCCAGCAGGGAAGGGGTAGGGGCAGGGGCTTTCTTT
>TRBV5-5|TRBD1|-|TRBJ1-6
CASSSGQGRNSPLHF
TGTGCCAGCAGCTCCGGACAGGGACGGAATTCACCCCTCCACTTT
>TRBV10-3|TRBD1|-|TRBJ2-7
CAISPGQTYEQYF
TGTGCCATCAGCCCGGGACAGACTTACGAGCAGTACTTC
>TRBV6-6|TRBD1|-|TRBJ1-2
CASRGQGVYYGYTF
TGTGCCAGCAGAGGACAGGGGGTTTATTATGGCTACACCTTC
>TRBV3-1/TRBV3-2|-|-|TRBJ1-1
CASRTGMNTEAFF
TGTGCCTCCAGAACAGGGATGAACACTGAAGCTTTCTTT
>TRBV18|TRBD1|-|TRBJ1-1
CASSPAGTGDTEAFF
TGTGCCAGCTCACCGGCCGGGACAGGGGACACTGAAGCTTTCTTT
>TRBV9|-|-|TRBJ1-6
CASSVAGSPLHF
TGTGCCAGCAGCGTTGCGGGTTCACCCCTCCACTTT
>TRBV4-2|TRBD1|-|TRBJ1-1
CASSPRDRGYPEAFF
TGTGCCAGCAGCCCCCGGGACAGGGGTTACCCTGAAGCTTTCTTT